Presented here are 10 T cell receptor beta chains from one specimen sequenced in a study of T cell repertoires in aging, cancer and after chemotherapy. Rearranged V-D-J TRB sequences were amplified with a mixed TRB-A/B primer pool. TCRdb reanalysed the multiplex PCR reads using MiXCR and keeps one entry per CDR3 protein. The sample consists of about 840 distinct CDR3 sequences, under 30% of them appearing once. Amplification of TCR beta used genomic DNA extracted from peripheral blood. The specimen was blood. The receptors were gathered from a human donor with a solid tumor.

As regards this clonotype: This may stem from a read error, because a much larger clone lies one nucleotide away. The DNA for the CDR3 is TGTGCCAGCAGTTTGGAACTTGAGGCAGATACGCAGTATTTT. Translated, it gives CASSLELEADTQYF. The chain uses TRBV6-2 or TRBV6-3 and TRBJ2-3; D gene uncertain. Germline lookup yields CDR1 MNHEY and CDR2 SVGEGT. The V gene lost 4 bases and the J gene lost 4 bases, with 12 bases spanning the gap. This CDR3 has 14 amino acids.

The CDR3 bases are TGTGCCAGCAGTTATAGGGGGGGGACTAGCGGGGGGGGGTGGAGCCCGCAGTATTTT. This sequence encodes CASSYRGGTSGGGWSPQYF. The chain carries TRBV6-1 and TRBJ2-3, with 16 nucleotides matching TRBD2. J lost 10 bases, V lost 5 bases, and 18 bases had no gene match. Per germline, CDR1 MNHNS and CDR2 SASEGT. The CDR3 is made up of 19 amino acids.

This clonotype showed up just a few times. J is TRBJ2-3 and V is TRBV10-2; 8 bases are shared with TRBD1. With 3 bases clipped from V and 4 bases from J, the junction kept 0 bases outside the gene matches. Germline CDR1 and CDR2: WSHSY and SAAADI. The CDR3 is 13 amino acids. The CDR3 region is CASSEQGADTQYF. CDR3 DNA: TGCGCCAGCAGTGAACAGGGGGCAGATACGCAGTATTTT.

The rearrangement links TRBV11-2 to TRBJ1-6; 12 positions agree with TRBD1. Germline V gives CDR1 SGHAT, CDR2 FQNNGV. J gave up 13 bases and V 5 bases, and 9 bases lay outside the gene matches. The CDR3 is 15 residues long. CDR3 bases: TGTGCCAGCAGCATAGGGACAGGGGGCGCGAGGCCCCTCCACTTT. Its translation: CASSIGTGGARPLHF.

Here the CDR3 reads CASSYSGTGFNYGYTF. The CDR3 region has the DNA TGTGCCAGCAGTTACTCGGGGACAGGGTTTAACTATGGCTACACCTTC. This sequence joins TRBV6-5 and TRBJ1-2, with 9 bases matching TRBD1. CDR1 is MNHEY and CDR2 is SVGAGI in the germline V gene. CDR3 size: 16 residues. J was trimmed by 1 base and V by 0 bases; bases with no gene match: 3.

By its share, this clonotype is hyperexpanded. CDR3 in amino acids: CASSKWGTVRTDTQYF. CDR3 nucleotide sequence: TGTGCCAGCAGCAAATGGGGGACAGTTCGCACAGATACGCAGTATTTT. The chain combines TRBV21-1 with TRBJ2-3; the table gives TRBD1 as D, unverified against the DNA. TRBV21-1 has pseudogene status. The CDR3 sequence is 16 residues long.

This clonotype counts as hyperexpanded. This chain connects TRBV5-6 to TRBJ2-7; no reliable D call. Germline V CDR1 and CDR2: SGHDT, YYEEEE. CDR3 size: 12 residues. Trimming took 0 bases from V and 5 from J, leaving 6 bases between them. CDR3 protein: CASSLGLDEQYF. The CDR3, as DNA: TGTGCCAGCAGCTTGGGCCTGGACGAGCAGTACTTC. Supplemented by reference TRBV5-6 and TRBJ2-7, the full variable domain reads DAGVTQSPTHLIKTRGQQVTLRCSPKSGHDTVSWYQQALGQGPQFIFQYYEEEERQRGNFPDRFSGHQFPNYSSELNVNALLLGDSALYLCASSLGLDEQYFGPGTRLTVT.

Within the sample, this clonotype is medium-sized (0.01 to 0.1%). The chain recombines TRBV7-6 with TRBJ2-5; D may be TRBD1 (7 bases). Trimming pared 5 bases from V and 5 bases from J, leaving 18 bases between. Germline-derived CDR1 and CDR2 are SGHVS and FNYEAQ. This CDR3 spans 15 amino acids. CDR3 protein: CASSLTASGGETQYF. The CDR3 region has the DNA TGTGCCAGCAGCCTAACCGCCTCAGGGGGGGAGACCCAGTACTTC.

This clonotype has a handful of counts. The J gene is TRBJ1-1, the V gene TRBV6-1; the D gene is possibly TRBD1 (5 bases). Trimming left V 5 bases short and J 5 bases short, with 18 bases between. Per the germline V gene, CDR1 is MNHNS and CDR2 is SASEGT. This CDR3 contains 15 residues. The chain's CDR3 is CASSTPREVRTEAFF. CDR3 sequence (DNA): TGTGCCAGCAGTACCCCCAGGGAAGTAAGGACTGAAGCTTTCTTT.

The CDR3 spells CASSGGSPYNEQFF. Written as DNA, the CDR3 is TGCGCCAGCAGTGGGGGTAGCCCCTACAATGAGCAGTTCTTC. The chain recombines TRBV10-1 with TRBJ2-1, with D uncertain. Germline CDR1 and CDR2: WNHNN and SYGVQD (reference sequence). The CDR3 loop spans 14 amino acids. Trimming took 4 bases from V and 2 from J, leaving 9 bases between them.